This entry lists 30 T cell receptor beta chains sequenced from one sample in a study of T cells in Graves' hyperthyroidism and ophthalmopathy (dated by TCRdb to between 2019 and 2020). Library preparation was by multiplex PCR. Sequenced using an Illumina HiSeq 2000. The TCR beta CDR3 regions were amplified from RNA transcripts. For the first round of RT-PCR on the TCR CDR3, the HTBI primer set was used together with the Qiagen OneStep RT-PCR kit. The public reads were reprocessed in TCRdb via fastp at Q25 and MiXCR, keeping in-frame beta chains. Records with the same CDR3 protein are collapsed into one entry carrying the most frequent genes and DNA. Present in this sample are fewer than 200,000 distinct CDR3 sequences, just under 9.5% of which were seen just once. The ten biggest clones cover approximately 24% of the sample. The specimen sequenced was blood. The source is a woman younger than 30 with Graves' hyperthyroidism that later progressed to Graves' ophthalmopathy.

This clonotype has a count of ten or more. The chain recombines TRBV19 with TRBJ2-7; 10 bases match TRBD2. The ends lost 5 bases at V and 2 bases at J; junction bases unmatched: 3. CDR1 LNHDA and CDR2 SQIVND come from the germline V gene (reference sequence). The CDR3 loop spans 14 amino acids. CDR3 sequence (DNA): TGTGCCAGTAGTGGGACTAGCGAGCCCTACGAGCAGTACTTC. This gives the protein CASSGTSEPYEQYF.

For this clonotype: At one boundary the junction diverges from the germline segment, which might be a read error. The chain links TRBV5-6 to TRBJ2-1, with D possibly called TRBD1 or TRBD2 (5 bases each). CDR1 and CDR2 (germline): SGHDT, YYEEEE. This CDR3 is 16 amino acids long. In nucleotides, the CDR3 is TGTGCCAGCAGCTTTGGGGCGGGCCAAGACTACAATGGGCAGTTCTTC. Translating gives CASSFGAGQDYNGQFF.

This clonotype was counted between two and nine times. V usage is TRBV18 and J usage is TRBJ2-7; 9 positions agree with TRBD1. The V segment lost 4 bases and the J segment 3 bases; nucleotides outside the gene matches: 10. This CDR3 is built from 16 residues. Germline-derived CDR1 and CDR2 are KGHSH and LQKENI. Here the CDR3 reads CASSLRDRVLIYEQYF. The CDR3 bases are TGTGCCAGCTCACTGCGGGACAGGGTTCTAATCTACGAGCAGTACTTC.

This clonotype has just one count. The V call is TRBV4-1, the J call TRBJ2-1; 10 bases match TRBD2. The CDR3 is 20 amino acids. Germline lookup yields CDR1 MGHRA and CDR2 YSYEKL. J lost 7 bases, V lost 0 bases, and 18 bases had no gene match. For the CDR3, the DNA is TGCGCCAGCAGCCAAGATCGTTGGAAAAGCGGGGGGGCGGAAGGTAATGAGCAGTTCTTC. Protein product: CASSQDRWKSGGAEGNEQFF.

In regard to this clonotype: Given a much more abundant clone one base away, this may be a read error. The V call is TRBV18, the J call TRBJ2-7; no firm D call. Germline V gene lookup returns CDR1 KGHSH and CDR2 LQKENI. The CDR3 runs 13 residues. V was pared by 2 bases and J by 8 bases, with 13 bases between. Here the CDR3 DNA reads TGTGCCAGCTCACCAAGGTCAGCTTACAAGCAGTACTTC. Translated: CASSPRSAYKQYF. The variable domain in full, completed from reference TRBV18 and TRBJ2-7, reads NAGVMQNPRHLVRRRGQEARLRCSPMKGHSHVYWYRQLPEEGLKFMVYLQKENIIDESGMPKERFSAEFPKEGPSILRIQQVVRGDSAAYFCASSPRSAYKQYFGPGTRLTVT.

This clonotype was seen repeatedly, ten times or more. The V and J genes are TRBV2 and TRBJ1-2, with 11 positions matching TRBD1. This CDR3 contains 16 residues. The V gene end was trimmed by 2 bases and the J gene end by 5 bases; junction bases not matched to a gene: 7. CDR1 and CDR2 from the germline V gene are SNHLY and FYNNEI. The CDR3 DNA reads TGTGCCAGCAGTGAAAATCAACGGGACAGGGGGTATGGCTACACCTTC. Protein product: CASSENQRDRGYGYTF.

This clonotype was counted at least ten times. CDR3 region: CSARSRRNGTSKYEQFF. As DNA, the CDR3 is TGCAGTGCTAGATCTAGGAGAAACGGGACTAGTAAGTATGAGCAGTTCTTC. The chain links TRBV20-1 to TRBJ2-1; 8 positions match TRBD2. V lost 2 bases and J lost 8; bases outside the gene matches: 17. From germline, CDR1 is DFQATT and CDR2 SNEGSKA (reference sequence). This CDR3 has 17 amino acids.

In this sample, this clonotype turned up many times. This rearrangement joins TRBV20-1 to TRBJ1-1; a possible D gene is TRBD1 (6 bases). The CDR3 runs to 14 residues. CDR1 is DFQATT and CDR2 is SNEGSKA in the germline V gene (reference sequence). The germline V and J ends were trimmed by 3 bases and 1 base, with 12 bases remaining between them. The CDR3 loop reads CSARTGGANTEAFF. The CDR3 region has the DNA TGCAGTGCTAGGACAGGCGGTGCGAACACTGAAGCTTTCTTT.

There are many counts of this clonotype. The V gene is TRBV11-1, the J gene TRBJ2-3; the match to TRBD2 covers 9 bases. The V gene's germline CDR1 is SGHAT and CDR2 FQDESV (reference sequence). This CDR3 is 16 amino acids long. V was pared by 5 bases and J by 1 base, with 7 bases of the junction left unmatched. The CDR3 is CASSLGTSSGTDTQYF. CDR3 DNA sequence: TGTGCCAGCAGCCTCGGGACTAGCTCAGGCACAGATACGCAGTATTTT.

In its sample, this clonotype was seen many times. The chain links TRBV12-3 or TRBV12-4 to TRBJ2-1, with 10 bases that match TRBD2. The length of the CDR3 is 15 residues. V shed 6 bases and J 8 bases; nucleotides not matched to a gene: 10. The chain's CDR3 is CASRAASGSTYEQFF. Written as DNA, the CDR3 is TGTGCCAGCAGAGCCGCTAGCGGGAGTACCTATGAGCAGTTCTTC.

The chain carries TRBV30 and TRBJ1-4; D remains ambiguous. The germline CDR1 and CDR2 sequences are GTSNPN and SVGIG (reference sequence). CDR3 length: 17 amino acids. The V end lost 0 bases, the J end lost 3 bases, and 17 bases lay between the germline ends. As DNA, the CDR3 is TGTGCCTGGAGTGTACCTCGTTTGGGAGTCTCTAATGAAAAACTGTTTTTT. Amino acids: CAWSVPRLGVSNEKLFF.

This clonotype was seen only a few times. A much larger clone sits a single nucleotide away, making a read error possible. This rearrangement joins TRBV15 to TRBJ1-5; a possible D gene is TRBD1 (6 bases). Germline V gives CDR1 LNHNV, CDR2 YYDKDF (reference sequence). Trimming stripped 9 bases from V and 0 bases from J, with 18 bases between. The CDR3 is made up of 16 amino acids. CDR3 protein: CATRRRTDGSNQPQHF. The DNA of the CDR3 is TGTGCCACGAGGCGCCGGACAGACGGTAGCAATCAGCCCCAGCATTTT.

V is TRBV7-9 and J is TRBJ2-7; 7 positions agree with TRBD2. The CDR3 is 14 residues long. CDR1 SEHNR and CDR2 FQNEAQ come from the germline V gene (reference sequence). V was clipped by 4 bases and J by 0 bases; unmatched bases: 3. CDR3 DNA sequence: TGTGCCAGCAGCTGGGAGGGGAACTCCTACGAGCAGTACTTC. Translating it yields CASSWEGNSYEQYF.

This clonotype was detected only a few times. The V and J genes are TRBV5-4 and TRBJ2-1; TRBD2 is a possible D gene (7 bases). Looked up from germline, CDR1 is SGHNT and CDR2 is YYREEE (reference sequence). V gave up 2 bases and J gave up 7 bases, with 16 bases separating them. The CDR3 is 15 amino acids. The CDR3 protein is CASSFQRGARNEQFF. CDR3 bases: TGTGCCAGCAGCTTTCAACGGGGGGCCAGGAATGAGCAGTTCTTC.

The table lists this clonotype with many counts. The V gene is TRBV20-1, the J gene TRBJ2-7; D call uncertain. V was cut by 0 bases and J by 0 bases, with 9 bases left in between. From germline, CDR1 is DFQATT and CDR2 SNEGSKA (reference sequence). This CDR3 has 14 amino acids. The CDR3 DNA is TGCAGTGCTAGAGATATGGAATACTCCTACGAGCAGTACTTC. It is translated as CSARDMEYSYEQYF.

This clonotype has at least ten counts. CDR3 loop: CASSLTDLSSYEQYF. The DNA for the CDR3 is TGTGCCAGCAGTTTAACAGATCTTAGCTCCTACGAGCAGTACTTC. The chain uses TRBV12-3 or TRBV12-4 and TRBJ2-7; no clear D. This CDR3 is built from 15 residues. V lost 2 bases to trimming and J lost 0 bases, with 11 bases between them.

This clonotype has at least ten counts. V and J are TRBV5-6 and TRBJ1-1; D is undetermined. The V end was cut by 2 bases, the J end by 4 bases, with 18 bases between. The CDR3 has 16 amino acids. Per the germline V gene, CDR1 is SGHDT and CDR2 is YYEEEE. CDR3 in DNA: TGTGCCAGCAGCTTTAGGTCTTTGGGAGGGATCACTGAAGCTTTCTTT. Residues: CASSFRSLGGITEAFF.

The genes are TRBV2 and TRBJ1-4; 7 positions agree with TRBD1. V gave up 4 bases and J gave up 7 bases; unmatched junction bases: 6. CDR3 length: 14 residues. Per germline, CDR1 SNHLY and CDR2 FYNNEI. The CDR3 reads CASSVFGTVEKLFF. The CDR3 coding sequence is TGTGCCAGCAGTGTTTTCGGGACAGTTGAAAAACTGTTTTTT.

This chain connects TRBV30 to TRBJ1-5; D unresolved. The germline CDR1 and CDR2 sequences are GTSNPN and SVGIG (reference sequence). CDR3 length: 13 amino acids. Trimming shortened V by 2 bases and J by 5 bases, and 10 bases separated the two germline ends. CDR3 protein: CAWSYGSDQPQHF. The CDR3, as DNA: TGTGCCTGGAGTTATGGGTCAGATCAGCCCCAGCATTTT.

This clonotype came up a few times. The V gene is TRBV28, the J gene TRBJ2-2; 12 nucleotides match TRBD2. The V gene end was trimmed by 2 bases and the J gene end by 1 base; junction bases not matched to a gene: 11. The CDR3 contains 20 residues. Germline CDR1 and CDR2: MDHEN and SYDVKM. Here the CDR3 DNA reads TGTGCCAGCAGTTTAAGTTGGGGGCTAGCGGGGGGGCTGAACACCGGGGAGCTGTTTTTT. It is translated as CASSLSWGLAGGLNTGELFF.

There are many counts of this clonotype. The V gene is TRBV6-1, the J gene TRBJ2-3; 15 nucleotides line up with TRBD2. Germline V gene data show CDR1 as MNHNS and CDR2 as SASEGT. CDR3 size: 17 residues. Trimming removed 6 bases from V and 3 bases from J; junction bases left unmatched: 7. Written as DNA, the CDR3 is TGTGCCAGCAGATGGGGGACTAGCGGGAGGAGGACAGATACGCAGTATTTT. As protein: CASRWGTSGRRTDTQYF.

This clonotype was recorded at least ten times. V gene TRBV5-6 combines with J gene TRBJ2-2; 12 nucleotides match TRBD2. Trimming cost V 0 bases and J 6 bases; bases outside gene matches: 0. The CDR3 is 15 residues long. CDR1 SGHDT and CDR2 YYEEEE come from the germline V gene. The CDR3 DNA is TGTGCCAGCAGCTTGGGACTAGCGGGAGCCGGGGAGCTGTTTTTT. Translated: CASSLGLAGAGELFF.

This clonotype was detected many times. In DNA form, the CDR3 reads TGTGCCAGCAGCTTTCATCCGGGACCCAACTCCGGGGAGCTGTTTTTT. It yields the protein CASSFHPGPNSGELFF. The chain employs TRBV7-8 and TRBJ2-2; perhaps D is TRBD1 or TRBD2 (5 bases each). The V gene's germline CDR1 is SGHVS and CDR2 FQNEAQ. The CDR3 has 16 amino acids. Deletions cut 3 bases from V and 6 bases from J, with 17 bases between. Full variable domain (outside the CDR3, taken from reference TRBV7-8 and TRBJ2-2): GAGVSQSPRYKVAKRGQDVALRCDPISGHVSLFWYQQALGQGPEFLTYFQNEAQLDKSGLPSDRFFAERPEGSVSTLKIQRTQQEDSAVYLCASSFHPGPNSGELFFGEGSRLTVL.

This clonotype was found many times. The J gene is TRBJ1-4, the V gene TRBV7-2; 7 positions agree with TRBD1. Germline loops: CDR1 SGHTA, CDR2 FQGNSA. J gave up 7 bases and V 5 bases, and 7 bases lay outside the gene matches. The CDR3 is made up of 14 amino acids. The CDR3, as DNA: TGTGCCAGCAGCCCAACAGGGGTTGGTGAAAAACTGTTTTTT. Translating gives CASSPTGVGEKLFF.

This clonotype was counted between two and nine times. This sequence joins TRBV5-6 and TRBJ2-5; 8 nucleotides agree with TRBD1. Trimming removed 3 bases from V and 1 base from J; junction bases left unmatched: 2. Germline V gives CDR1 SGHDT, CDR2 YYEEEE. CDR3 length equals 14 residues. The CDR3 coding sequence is TGTGCCAGCAGCTCGGACAGGGTCCAAGAGACCCAGTACTTC. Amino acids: CASSSDRVQETQYF.

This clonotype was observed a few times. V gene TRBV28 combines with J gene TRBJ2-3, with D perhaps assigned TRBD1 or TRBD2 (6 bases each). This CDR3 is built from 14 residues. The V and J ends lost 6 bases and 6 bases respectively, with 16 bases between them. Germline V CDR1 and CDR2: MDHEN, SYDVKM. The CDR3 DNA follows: TGTGCCAGCAGCCCCGGGGGCCCGGCGGATACGCAGTATTTT. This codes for CASSPGGPADTQYF.

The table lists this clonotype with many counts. The CDR3 sequence is CASSQFSGQGSTDTQYF. The CDR3 DNA reads TGTGCCAGCAGCCAATTCTCGGGACAGGGGAGTACAGATACGCAGTATTTT. The V and J genes are TRBV14 and TRBJ2-3, with 10 nucleotides matching TRBD1. Trimming cost V 2 bases and J 3 bases; bases outside gene matches: 8. Germline V gene sequence: CDR1 SGHDN, CDR2 FVKESK. There are 17 residues in the CDR3.

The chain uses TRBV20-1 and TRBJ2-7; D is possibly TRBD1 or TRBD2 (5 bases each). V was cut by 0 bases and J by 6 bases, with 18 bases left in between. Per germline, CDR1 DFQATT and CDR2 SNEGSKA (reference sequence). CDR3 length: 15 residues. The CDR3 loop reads CSARDSGTNTLEQYF. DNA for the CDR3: TGCAGTGCTAGAGATTCCGGGACGAATACCCTCGAGCAGTACTTC.

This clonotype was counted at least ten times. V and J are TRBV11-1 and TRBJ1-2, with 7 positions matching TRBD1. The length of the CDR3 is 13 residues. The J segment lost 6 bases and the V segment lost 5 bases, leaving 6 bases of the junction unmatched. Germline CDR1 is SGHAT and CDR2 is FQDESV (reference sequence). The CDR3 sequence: CASSTPTGNGYTF. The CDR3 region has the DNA TGTGCCAGCAGCACCCCGACAGGGAATGGCTACACCTTC. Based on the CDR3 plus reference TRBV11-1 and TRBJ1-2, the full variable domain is EAEVAQSPRYKITEKSQAVAFWCDPISGHATLYWYRQILGQGPELLVQFQDESVVDDSQLPKDRFSAERLKGVDSTLKIQPAELGDSAMYLCASSTPTGNGYTFGSGTRLTVV.

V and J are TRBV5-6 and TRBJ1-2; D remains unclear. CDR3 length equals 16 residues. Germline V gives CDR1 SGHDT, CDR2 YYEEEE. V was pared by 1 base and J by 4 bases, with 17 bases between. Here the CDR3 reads CASSLISGLVSYGYTF. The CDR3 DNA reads TGTGCCAGCAGCTTGATTTCAGGCCTAGTTAGCTATGGCTACACCTTC. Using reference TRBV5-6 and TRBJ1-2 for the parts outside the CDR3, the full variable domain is DAGVTQSPTHLIKTRGQQVTLRCSPKSGHDTVSWYQQALGQGPQFIFQYYEEEERQRGNFPDRFSGHQFPNYSSELNVNALLLGDSALYLCASSLISGLVSYGYTFGSGTRLTVV.